This TCR beta chain derives from a study of T cells in Graves' hyperthyroidism and ophthalmopathy. General study results and limits: Before onset, ophthalmopathy was predicted by the model a median approximately 6.7 months earlier. Blood also showed most of the thyroid clonotypes that were expanded above 0.001.

These patients, aged 18 to 65, had recently diagnosed hyperthyroidism lasting under 2 months. The diagnostic basis comprised clinical symptoms, serum thyroxine and TRAb, thyroid ultrasound and orbital computed tomography. It was RNA transcripts that yielded the amplified TCR beta CDR3 regions. An initial round of RT-PCR targeting the TCR CDR3 relied on the HTBI primer set. TCRdb fed the multiplex PCR reads into MiXCR, producing one record per CDR3 protein. The sample has hundreds of thousands of distinct CDR3 sequences; roughly an eighth are singletons. Worth noting for this clonotype: Its specificity is unknown.

The CDR3 covers 13 residues. Trimming left V 3 bases short and J 3 bases short, with 9 bases between. CDR1 and CDR2 from the germline V gene are LNHDA and SQIVND (reference sequence). The sequencing input was blood. The V gene is TRBV19, the J gene TRBJ2-7; a possible D gene is TRBD1 (5 bases). The clonotype was recovered from a woman younger than 30 with Graves' hyperthyroidism. The CDR3 DNA reads TGTGCCAGTAGTATCGGGCAGGGCTACGAGCAGTACTTC. Its translation is CASSIGQGYEQYF.